This entry concerns a single T cell receptor beta chain. The data stem from a study of blood T cell repertoires in COVID-19. Study in general: Sites in the United States, Italy and Spain provided acute and convalescent COVID-19 samples. PBMCs, B-cell-depleted T cells, or T cells provided the cDNA or gDNA that made up the material.

CDR3 length: 16 residues. Trimming took 1 base from V and 2 from J, leaving 11 bases between them. Germline V CDR1 and CDR2: SEHNR, FQNEAQ (reference sequence). The data were produced by immunoSEQ multiplex PCR, yet TCRdb's version contains in-frame clones alone and is incomplete. The sample has about 160,000 clones; about 85% are singletons. Sequencing was done on a sample of peripheral blood. The chain employs TRBV7-9 and TRBJ1-4; D might be TRBD1 (6 bases). This TCR was sampled from a man aged 40-49 years with acute or convalescent COVID-19. The CDR3 DNA follows: TGTGCCAGCAGCTTAGGAGAGGGGGGGACTAATGAAAAACTGTTTTTT. Protein product: CASSLGEGGTNEKLFF. Full variable domain (remainder filled in from reference TRBV7-9 and TRBJ1-4): DTGVSQNPRHKITKRGQNVTFRCDPISEHNRLYWYRQTLGQGPEFLTYFQNEAQLEKSRLLSDRFSAERPKGSFSTLEIQRTEQGDSAMYLCASSLGEGGTNEKLFFGSGTQLSVL.